The entry that follows covers one T cell receptor beta chain sequence. This clone occurred once. Its antigen is not yet known. The input lacks base qualities; no much larger clone sits a single base away. The sample originates from a study of OX40 agonist ivuxolimab in advanced cancers. Looking at the study overall: Ivuxolimab, which targeted the costimulatory receptor OX40 (CD134), was an agonistic, fully human IgG2 monoclonal antibody. Peripheral TCRbeta sequencing aimed to test whether ivuxolimab altered TCR sequence diversity and caused clonal T-cell expansion. The dose-escalation cohort was about 83% male with a mean age of around 64 years, ranging from roughly 23 to 85. Patients were allowed to have had prior anti-PD-1, anti-PD-L1 or anti-CTLA-4 therapy, and roughly 40% of the dose-escalation patients had been treated with checkpoint inhibitors. Intravenous ivuxolimab was administered to patients every 2 weeks at six dose levels: 0.01, 0.1, 0.3, 1.5, 3 and 10 mg/kg. Three dose-escalation patients achieved partial responses, one with hepatocellular carcinoma and two with cutaneous melanoma. The paper covers the monotherapy dose-escalation part of the phase I ivuxolimab trial, which included N = 52 patients. Among the roughly 50 dose-escalation patients, 19 had hepatocellular carcinoma, roughly 15 melanoma, 9 renal cell carcinoma and 9 head and neck cancer. General findings and caveats noted by the study authors: After ivuxolimab, more expanded clones were found on average in CD8+ T cells than in CD4+ T cells. Low levels of normalized T-cell clonal expansion were also seen in some patients who did not respond. Clonal expansion of both CD4+ and CD8+ blood T cells was observed from baseline to week 6 at doses 0.1 to 3.0 mg/kg. In the 0.1-3.0 mg/kg groups, partial responders were among the patients with the lowest normalized peripheral clonal expansion, particularly in CD8+ T cells. The antigen specificity of the clonally expanded peripheral T cells was not determined.

Genomic DNA was extracted from sorted cells for sequencing of the TCRbeta CDR3 region. The immunoSEQ Assay was used to sequence the TCRbeta CDR3 regions. TCRdb re-hosts the immuneACCESS table, in-frame sequences only. Its copies lack some clones; in the studies checked, an unresolved V gene accounts for under half of them, and the cause for the rest is not known. This sample has about 51,000 clones in its table, and 85% to 90% of those were observed once. The ten largest clones take up roughly 3.5% of the sample. Measured from the cysteine to the phenylalanine, the CDR3 is 15 residues long. CDR3 DNA is the only sequence kept; it has 45 bases, read in frame from the first base. In the germline V gene, CDR1 corresponds to KGHSH and CDR2 to LQKENI. V lost 6 bases and J lost 5 bases, and the count of bases not matched to a germline gene is 9. Patients with a history of autoimmune disease or receiving systemic immunosuppression were excluded from the trial. Peripheral blood for TCR sequencing was collected from all dose cohorts at baseline, on cycle 4 day 1, and on cycle 7 day 1. The samples were drawn from a first-in-human, open-label, multicenter phase I dose-escalation trial of ivuxolimab. The trial enrolled adults with locally advanced or metastatic head and neck squamous cell, hepatocellular, melanoma or renal cell carcinoma. Before TCR sequencing, CD4+ T cells and CD8+ T cells were sorted from peripheral blood as separate populations.

The sequencing used CD4+ or CD8+ T cells sorted from blood, collected in a trial of the OX40 agonist ivuxolimab. This TCR was sampled from an adult with an advanced solid tumor such as melanoma, head and neck, liver or kidney cancer. The chain is encoded by TRBV18 joined to TRBJ1-1; 10 central nucleotides agree with TRBD1. DNA sequence: TGTGCCAGCTCCCCAACCCGGGACAGGGGAACTGAAGCTTTCTTT. It specifies CASSPTRDRGTEAFF. Where the CDR3 stops, the reference TRBV18 and TRBJ1-1 genes take over; the full variable domain is NAGVMQNPRHLVRRRGQEARLRCSPMKGHSHVYWYRQLPEEGLKFMVYLQKENIIDESGMPKERFSAEFPKEGPSILRIQQVVRGDSAAYFCASSPTRDRGTEAFFGQGTRLTVV.